This record covers a single T cell receptor beta chain. TCRdb's table, derived via immunoSEQ multiplex PCR, lists solely in-frame clones and lacks some. The sample carries approximately 90,000 clones, approximately 91% recorded once. The sample belongs to a study of identifying expanded T cells in peripheral blood. This CDR3 contains 17 residues. V shed 0 bases and J 0 bases; nucleotides not matched to a gene: 4. CDR1 is LGHNA, CDR2 YNFKEQ, per germline. Collection occurred without any documented infections or immune events in donors. The genes are TRBV4-2 and TRBJ2-7, with 11 bases lining up with TRBD2. This receptor was obtained from a person aged 18 to 75 in good health. Sequenced material: blood. The CDR3, as DNA: TGTGCCAGCAGCCAAGAACTAGCGGGGGCGAGCTCCTACGAGCAGTACTTC. Translation: CASSQELAGASSYEQYF.